The clone carrying this TCR beta chain was counted only a few times. What it binds is unknown. This entry belongs to a study of T cells in Graves' hyperthyroidism and ophthalmopathy. Turning to the study itself: Initial diagnosis, before any treatment, was when peripheral blood was collected. Study-wide points: Also found in blood were most expanded thyroid clonotypes above 0.001.

The CDR3 spans 14 residues. Germline CDR1 SGDLS, CDR2 YYNGEE. V lost 3 bases to trimming and J lost 5 bases, with 12 bases between them. TCR beta CDR3 sequences were amplified from RNA transcripts. TCR CDR3 underwent first-round RT-PCR with the HTBI primer set. MiXCR, applied by TCRdb to the multiplex PCR reads, yields one record per CDR3 protein. Of over 500,000 distinct CDR3 sequences listed, around 15% are singletons. This sequence was found in a woman aged 40 to 49 with Graves' hyperthyroidism. The chain uses TRBV9 and TRBJ2-1, with D possibly TRBD1 on 6 matching bases. Sequences were obtained from blood. CDR3 loop: CASSEPGHDNEQFF. CDR3 coding DNA: TGTGCCAGCAGCGAACCGGGACACGACAATGAGCAGTTCTTC.